The T cell receptor beta chain under discussion was sequenced for a study of cytomegalovirus exposure and HLA in healthy donors. Study results and limitations: Association with HLA alleles at 0.05 false discovery rate was found for 15,000 or so TCR beta sequences in a later analysis.

The germline gives CDR1 SGHDN, CDR2 FVKESK. This CDR3 is built from 15 residues. Between the trimmed V and J ends, which lost 2 bases and 2 bases, there was a span of 13 bases. Primers for the PCR totalled 60 Vbeta and 13 Jbeta. Only in-frame clones appear in the TCRdb table, and some are missing; sequencing was by immunoSEQ multiplex PCR. This table holds tens of thousands of clones, 65% to 75% found once. Concerning this clone itself: Its antigen is unknown.

The chain couples TRBV14 to TRBJ2-7; D may be TRBD1 (5 bases). The sequence was collected from a woman aged 40 to 50 in good health and CMV-seropositive. Material: PBMCs. The CDR3 loop reads CASSQLVDTTYEQYF. CDR3 sequence (DNA): TGTGCCAGCAGCCAATTAGTGGACACTACCTACGAGCAGTACTTC.